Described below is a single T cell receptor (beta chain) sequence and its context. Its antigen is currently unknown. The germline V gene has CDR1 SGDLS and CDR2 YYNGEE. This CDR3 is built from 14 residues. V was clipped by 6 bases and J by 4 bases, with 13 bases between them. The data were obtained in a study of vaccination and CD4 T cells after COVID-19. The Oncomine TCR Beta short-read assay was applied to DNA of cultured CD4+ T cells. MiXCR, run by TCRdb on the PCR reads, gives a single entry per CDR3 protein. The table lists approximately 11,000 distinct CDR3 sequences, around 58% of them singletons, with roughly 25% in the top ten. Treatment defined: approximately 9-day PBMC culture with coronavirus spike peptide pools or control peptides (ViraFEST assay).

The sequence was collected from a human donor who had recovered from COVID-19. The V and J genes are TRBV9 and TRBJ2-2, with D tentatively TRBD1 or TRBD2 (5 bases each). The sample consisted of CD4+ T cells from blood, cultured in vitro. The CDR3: CASNGDPTTGELFF. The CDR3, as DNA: TGTGCCAGCAACGGGGACCCGACCACCGGGGAGCTGTTTTTT.